The 22 T cell receptor beta chains reported below all come from one sample, sequenced in a study of regulatory T cells in long-lasting Graves disease. Documented time point: persistent/refractory GD, antithyroid drugs over 5 years with positive TRAb. The TCR library was made from RNA that had been extracted from PBMCs in TRIzol. iRepertoire HTBI primers and Arm-PCR of CDR3 regions built TCR beta libraries. Using its own MiXCR run on the multiplex PCR reads, TCRdb lists one record per CDR3 protein. This table has under 450,000 distinct CDR3 sequences, 20% to 30% appearing once. This specimen was peripheral blood mononuclear cells (PBMCs), taken when the disease was refractory, from a patient treated with antithyroid drugs. Receptor source: a female donor with Graves disease.

The sample holds many counts of this clonotype. V gene TRBV28 combines with J gene TRBJ2-5; TRBD1 might be the D (6 bases). Per germline, CDR1 MDHEN and CDR2 SYDVKM. This CDR3 has 15 amino acids. Between the trimmed V and J ends, which lost 6 bases and 5 bases, there was a span of 19 bases. The CDR3 coding sequence is TGTGCCAGCAGCCCTACTACCAGGGGTCGGGAGACCCAGTACTTC. Translating gives CASSPTTRGRETQYF.

A note on this clonotype: A much larger clone is a single base away; this may be a read error. This sequence joins TRBV20-1 and TRBJ2-2, with TRBD2 identical over 16 bases. The CDR3 runs 15 residues. Germline CDR1 DFQATT, CDR2 SNEGSKA (reference sequence). CDR3 loop: CSARGTSGREGELVF. CDR3 DNA sequence: TGCAGTGCCCGAGGGACTAGCGGGAGGGAAGGGGAGCTGGTTTTT.

In its sample, this clonotype was seen many times. This chain uses TRBV18 with TRBJ2-5; D call uncertain. The germline V and J ends were trimmed by 5 bases and 4 bases, with 8 bases remaining between them. Germline CDR1 and CDR2: KGHSH and LQKENI. The CDR3 spans 12 residues. The CDR3 region has the DNA TGTGCCAGCTCATTTTCCGCAGAGACCCAGTACTTC. Amino acids: CASSFSAETQYF.

This rearrangement joins TRBV12-3 or TRBV12-4 to TRBJ2-5; D remains ambiguous. Deletions cut 6 bases from V and 3 bases from J, with 11 bases between. CDR3 length: 13 residues. The CDR3 loop reads CASSLIRKETQYF. The CDR3 nucleotides are TGTGCCAGCAGCCTGATACGAAAAGAGACCCAGTACTTC.

The rearrangement joins TRBV6-1 to TRBJ2-3; tentative D call: TRBD1 (6 bases). Germline CDR1 MNHNS, CDR2 SASEGT. The CDR3 runs 15 residues. V gave up 5 bases and J gave up 5 bases, with 17 bases separating them. The chain's CDR3 is CASSRELSGVDTQYF. Here the CDR3 DNA reads TGTGCCAGCAGTCGAGAACTTTCAGGGGTAGATACGCAGTATTTT.

This clonotype was picked up a small number of times. CDR3 residues: CASSMGAAKQANYGYTF. The DNA of the CDR3 is TGTGCCAGCAGCATGGGGGCAGCAAAGCAAGCTAACTATGGCTACACCTTC. The chain has TRBV12-3 or TRBV12-4 and TRBJ1-2, with D possibly TRBD1 on 6 matching bases. The CDR3 is made up of 17 amino acids. The V gene lost 6 bases and the J gene lost 0 bases, with 20 bases spanning the gap.

This clonotype was seen repeatedly, ten times or more. The chain links TRBV11-1 to TRBJ1-1; TRBD1 matches 9 bases. Germline V gene data show CDR1 as SGHAT and CDR2 as FQDESV (reference sequence). V was pared by 5 bases and J by 1 base, with 5 bases of the junction left unmatched. The CDR3 is 15 amino acids. The CDR3, as DNA: TGTGCCAGCAGCCTGATGGGACAGGGGAACACTGAAGCTTTCTTT. This gives the protein CASSLMGQGNTEAFF.

This clonotype has more than one count but fewer than ten. The J gene is TRBJ2-2, the V gene TRBV11-2, with D hard to call. The ends were cut back, 3 bases at V and 3 bases at J, with 23 bases in the middle. Germline V gene sequence: CDR1 SGHAT, CDR2 FQNNGV. This CDR3 has 19 residues. Here the CDR3 reads CASSLRFQTSFKDTGELFF. CDR3 nucleotides: TGTGCCAGCAGCTTGCGATTCCAAACCTCGTTTAAAGACACCGGGGAGCTGTTTTTT.

This clonotype showed up just a few times. The chain links TRBV6-1 to TRBJ1-5; D is ambiguous. Germline V gene data show CDR1 as MNHNS and CDR2 as SASEGT. V shed 2 bases and J shed 1 base, with 9 bases lying between them. The CDR3 covers 15 residues. DNA of the CDR3: TGTGCCAGCAGTGAAATTGGTTTCAGCAATCAGCCCCAGCATTTT. It is translated as CASSEIGFSNQPQHF.

The chain uses TRBV20-1 and TRBJ2-7; D is unresolved. The CDR3 extends over 13 amino acids. V shed 1 base and J shed 6 bases, with 13 bases lying between them. Looked up from germline, CDR1 is DFQATT and CDR2 is SNEGSKA (reference sequence). The CDR3 DNA reads TGCAGTGCTAGAGTCTGGGTTTCGGTCGAGCAGTACTTC. Translation gives CSARVWVSVEQYF.

The CDR3 loop reads CASGSMGKYGYTF. The CDR3 region has the DNA TGTGCCAGCGGATCAATGGGGAAGTATGGCTACACCTTC. This chain connects TRBV3-1 to TRBJ1-2; D unclear. The CDR3 covers 13 residues. Trimming left V 8 bases short and J 5 bases short, with 15 bases between. Germline V lookup: CDR1 LGHDT, CDR2 YNNKEL (reference sequence).

Turning to this clonotype: This CDR3 is missing its conserved last phenylalanine or tryptophan, likely due to a read error. The rearrangement joins TRBV5-1 to TRBJ2-5; D remains ambiguous. The J call may be mistaken, given a closer DNA end match to TRBJ2-1. Germline V gene lookup returns CDR1 SGHRS and CDR2 YFSETQ. The CDR3 totals 13 residues. The CDR3 reads CASTLLSLNEQFL. The CDR3, as DNA: TGCGCCAGTACTTTGCTAAGCCTCAATGAGCAGTTCTTA.

The chain uses TRBV2 and TRBJ2-2; weak D call: TRBD2 (5 bases). Germline CDR1 SNHLY, CDR2 FYNNEI. Trimming left V 4 bases short and J 5 bases short, with 14 bases between. This CDR3 contains 15 residues. CDR3: CASSGERSQTGELFF. The CDR3, as DNA: TGTGCCAGCAGTGGGGAGCGGTCACAGACCGGGGAGCTGTTTTTT.

The table lists this clonotype with many counts. The chain combines TRBV28 with TRBJ2-4; 10 bases align to TRBD2. The trim removed 9 bases at V and 3 bases at J, leaving 17 bases unmatched. The CDR3 totals 18 residues. The germline CDR1 and CDR2 sequences are MDHEN and SYDVKM. As DNA, the CDR3 is TGTGCCAGGAGAGAGCGGGAGGGCCGGGATAAAATCAAAAACATTCAGTACTTC. Translating it yields CARREREGRDKIKNIQYF.

There are many counts of this clonotype. The genes are TRBV30 and TRBJ1-1; D gene ambiguous. CDR3 length equals 12 residues. Trimming pared 1 base from V and 10 bases from J, leaving 13 bases between. The germline V gene encodes CDR1 GTSNPN and CDR2 SVGIG (reference sequence). CDR3 nucleotide sequence: TGTGCCTGGAGTGCCCCACAGCGGACAGCTTTCTTT. Translated, it gives CAWSAPQRTAFF. Full variable domain (remainder filled in from reference TRBV30 and TRBJ1-1): SQTIHQWPATLVQPVGSPLSLECTVEGTSNPNLYWYRQAAGRGLQLLFYSVGIGQISSEVPQNLSASRPQDRQFILSSKKLLLSDSGFYLCAWSAPQRTAFFGQGTRLTVV.

This clonotype was seen many times. The chain recombines TRBV7-8 with TRBJ1-2, with D unclear. CDR1 is SGHVS and CDR2 is FQNEAQ in the germline V gene. This CDR3 has 15 residues. Trimming stripped 2 bases from V and 1 base from J, with 11 bases between. CDR3 bases: TGTGCCAGCAGCTTATTAGGAACCGGTAACTATGGCTACACCTTC. It codes for CASSLLGTGNYGYTF. Variable domain in full (rest from reference TRBV7-8 and TRBJ1-2): GAGVSQSPRYKVAKRGQDVALRCDPISGHVSLFWYQQALGQGPEFLTYFQNEAQLDKSGLPSDRFFAERPEGSVSTLKIQRTQQEDSAVYLCASSLLGTGNYGYTFGSGTRLTVV.

This clonotype was seen just once. The chain couples TRBV29-1 to TRBJ1-2; 7 positions agree with TRBD1. The CDR3 length is 12 residues. The ends lost 5 bases at V and 4 bases at J; junction bases unmatched: 4. Germline lookup yields CDR1 SQVTM and CDR2 ANQGSEA. DNA for the CDR3: TGCAGCGTTACGGCAGGGGGCTATGGCTACACCTTC. Encoded protein: CSVTAGGYGYTF.

There are many counts of this clonotype. This rearrangement joins TRBV11-1 to TRBJ1-1; perhaps TRBD1 as D (5 bases). CDR1 SGHAT and CDR2 FQDESV come from the germline V gene (reference sequence). This CDR3 region has 18 residues. Trimming took 2 bases from V and 1 from J, leaving 20 bases between them. As DNA, the CDR3 is TGTGCCAGCAGCTTACGATTCGGGAGAGGGGTTGAGAACACTGAAGCTTTCTTT. Encoded protein: CASSLRFGRGVENTEAFF.

This chain connects TRBV5-1 to TRBJ2-5; the D is unclear. Germline CDR1 and CDR2: SGHRS and YFSETQ. The CDR3 length is 15 residues. V was cut by 3 bases and J by 0 bases, with 12 bases left in between. The CDR3 spells CASSSWAGHQETQYF. CDR3 sequence (DNA): TGCGCCAGCAGCTCTTGGGCTGGTCACCAAGAGACCCAGTACTTC.

The CDR3 sequence: CASRSQGSGTEAFF. CDR3 DNA: TGCGCCAGCAGGTCACAGGGGAGCGGCACTGAAGCTTTCTTT. J is TRBJ1-1 and V is TRBV5-1; 7 bases line up with TRBD1. There are 14 residues in the CDR3. V dropped 5 bases and J dropped 4; count of bases not matched to a gene: 8. The germline CDR1 and CDR2 sequences are SGHRS and YFSETQ.

This chain connects TRBV12-3 or TRBV12-4 to TRBJ2-2; 7 bases align to TRBD1. Trimming removed 6 bases from V and 5 bases from J; junction bases left unmatched: 9. CDR3 size: 15 residues. CDR3 sequence: CASSHTGTATGELFF. DNA of the CDR3: TGTGCCAGCAGCCATACAGGGACAGCAACCGGGGAGCTGTTTTTT.

This clonotype was recorded at least ten times. The V gene is TRBV27, the J gene TRBJ2-7, with D perhaps matching TRBD2 (5 bases). Trimming shortened V by 7 bases and J by 2 bases, and 15 bases separated the two germline ends. The CDR3 covers 14 residues. In germline, CDR1 is MNHEY, CDR2 SMNVEV (reference sequence). CDR3 loop: CASTSGILPYEQYF. In DNA, the CDR3 is TGTGCCAGCACAAGCGGTATCCTCCCCTACGAGCAGTACTTC.